This T cell receptor beta chain emerged from a study of T cell changes during pregnancy in multiple sclerosis. Germline assignment: CDR1 LGHNA and CDR2 YNFKEQ. The CDR3 has 16 residues. Losses at the gene ends were 0 bases for V and 8 bases for J; bases not matched to a gene: 8. Data came from immunoSEQ multiplex PCR; TCRdb stores just in-frame clones and leaves some out. The data show some 14,000 clones, about nine tenths seen once. The source material was CD8+ T cells from peripheral blood mononuclear cells, sampled after pregnancy. This clonotype was sampled from a female donor in good health, enrolled as a control in a pregnancy study. The chain couples TRBV4-2 to TRBJ2-1; 9 bases map to TRBD2. CDR3 amino acids: CASSQDEGRGGHEQFF. Written as DNA, the CDR3 is TGTGCCAGCAGCCAAGATGAAGGGCGGGGGGGCCATGAGCAGTTCTTC.